These 18 T cell receptor beta chains came from one sample sequenced in a study of shared clonotypes between healthy human individuals (dated by TCRdb to the early 2020s). Library prep was done by the immunoSEQ multiplex PCR assay. The table comes from immuneACCESS by way of TCRdb, which keeps in-frame sequences with V and J called. Part of the clones is missing from these tables; in studies checked, under half for an unresolved V gene and the rest for unknown reasons. The sample table lists 1 million to 1.2 million clones, approximately 77% of them with a count of one. In total, the top ten clones hold 0.7% to 0.95% of the sample. The sequenced sample consisted of memory CD4+ T cells from PBMCs. This sample's cell subset or site label indicates: CD45RA-negative fraction. The receptors were gathered from a man aged 18 to 30 in good health. Some clones in this sample may be carry-over from other donors' samples.

This chain links TRBV5-4 with TRBJ1-2; D call uncertain. The CDR3 consists of 15 residues. Per germline, CDR1 SGHNT and CDR2 YYREEE (reference sequence). V was shortened by 2 bases and J by 2 bases, with 13 bases between the two germline ends. Written as DNA, the CDR3 is TGTGCCAGCAGCTTCCTCGCCGGGTCCAACTATGGCTACACCTTC. Its translation is CASSFLAGSNYGYTF.

The genes are TRBV5-1 and TRBJ2-1; 7 bases are a match to TRBD1. The CDR3 totals 12 residues. Looked up from germline, CDR1 is SGHRS and CDR2 is YFSETQ. J lost 9 bases, V lost 2 bases, and 2 bases had no gene match. In DNA form, the CDR3 reads TGCGCCAGCAGCTTTGAGGGGGCTGAGCAGTTCTTC. Translation: CASSFEGAEQFF.

V is TRBV28 and J is TRBJ1-3; D is ambiguous. The CDR3 is 16 residues long. Trimming removed 2 bases at V and 2 bases at J, with 13 bases between. Germline loops: CDR1 MDHEN, CDR2 SYDVKM. As DNA, the CDR3 is TGTGCCAGCAGTTTACCGCAGGCTCAAACTGGAAACACCATATATTTT. Translation gives CASSLPQAQTGNTIYF.

This clone appeared a single time. The chain has TRBV5-5 and TRBJ1-4; D is unresolved. Trimming removed 4 bases from V and 0 bases from J, with 10 bases in between. The germline CDR1 and CDR2 sequences are SGHKS and YYEKEE (reference sequence). The CDR3 runs 15 residues. CDR3 DNA sequence: TGTGCCAGCAGCCTCGGGGAGCCAACTAATGAAAAACTGTTTTTT. Protein sequence: CASSLGEPTNEKLFF.

The chain couples TRBV19 to TRBJ1-5; 7 bases match TRBD1. In germline, CDR1 is LNHDA, CDR2 SQIVND (reference sequence). The V and J ends lost 5 bases and 7 bases, in that order; junction bases with no gene match: 8. CDR3 length: 14 residues. The CDR3 loop reads CASSLTGQGQPQHF. The DNA for the CDR3 is TGTGCCAGTAGTCTGACAGGGCAGGGGCAGCCCCAGCATTTT.

In its sample, this clone was seen once. This chain connects TRBV28 to TRBJ2-7, with TRBD1 matching over 7 bases. The CDR3 contains 13 residues. With 6 bases clipped from V and 3 bases from J, the junction kept 5 bases outside the gene matches. Germline V lookup: CDR1 MDHEN, CDR2 SYDVKM. The CDR3 spells CASRTGKGYEQYF. The CDR3 coding sequence is TGTGCCAGCAGGACAGGGAAGGGCTACGAGCAGTACTTC.

The V call is TRBV7-6, the J call TRBJ2-2, with 9 bases aligning to TRBD2. Germline CDR1 SGHVS, CDR2 FNYEAQ. The CDR3 consists of 17 residues. J gave up 5 bases and V 3 bases, and 10 bases lay outside the gene matches. DNA for the CDR3: TGTGCCAGCAGCTTCACACTAGCGGGTACCTTTACCGGGGAGCTGTTTTTT. This codes for CASSFTLAGTFTGELFF.

This clone was picked up a small number of times. The J gene is TRBJ1-5, the V gene TRBV28; 9 bases align to TRBD1. CDR1 is MDHEN, CDR2 SYDVKM, per germline. This CDR3 contains 15 residues. V shed 5 bases, J shed 2 bases, and the junction held 4 bases outside the gene matches. The CDR3, as DNA: TGTGCCAGCAGTCGTCGACAGGGGGGCAATCAGCCCCAGCATTTT. This codes for CASSRRQGGNQPQHF.

A note on this clone: This sample also contains other DNA sequences that code for the same CDR3. The rearrangement uses TRBV11-2 and TRBJ2-5, with D perhaps matching TRBD2 (6 bases). Germline V gene sequence: CDR1 SGHAT, CDR2 FQNNGV. There are 15 residues in the CDR3. V lost 1 base and J lost 5, with 14 bases in between. The CDR3 sequence is CASSLGTGRGETQYF. DNA of the CDR3: TGTGCCAGCAGCTTAGGCACAGGCCGGGGGGAGACCCAGTACTTC.

This sequence joins TRBV4-3 and TRBJ2-7; 11 positions agree with TRBD2. Germline lookup yields CDR1 LGHNA and CDR2 YSLEER. Trimming cost V 4 bases and J 2 bases; bases outside gene matches: 10. The CDR3 contains 17 residues. The CDR3 protein is CASSPRASGGNPYEQYF. Here the CDR3 DNA reads TGCGCCAGCAGCCCGCGGGCTAGCGGGGGGAATCCCTACGAGCAGTACTTC.

A single count supports this clone. This sample includes further DNA sequences coding for the same CDR3. The chain carries TRBV7-2 and TRBJ2-5; no clear D gene. Looked up from germline, CDR1 is SGHTA and CDR2 is FQGNSA. CDR3 size: 12 residues. With 1 base removed from V and 5 bases from J, the gap between germline ends came to 5 bases. The CDR3 nucleotides are TGTGCCAGCAGCTTAGATAGGGAGACCCAGTACTTC. Protein: CASSLDRETQYF.

The rearrangement uses TRBV28 and TRBJ2-5; 10 positions agree with TRBD1. The CDR3 totals 18 residues. CDR1 and CDR2 from the germline V gene are MDHEN and SYDVKM. V lost 1 base and J lost 3; bases outside the gene matches: 11. CDR3 sequence: CASSLLGWRGTGEETQYF. CDR3 coding DNA: TGTGCCAGCAGTTTATTGGGGTGGAGGGGGACAGGGGAAGAGACCCAGTACTTC.

The rearrangement links TRBV11-2 to TRBJ2-1, with 10 bases lining up with TRBD2. The V gene end was trimmed by 6 bases and the J gene end by 2 bases; junction bases not matched to a gene: 7. In germline, CDR1 is SGHAT, CDR2 FQNNGV. The CDR3 totals 16 residues. Here the CDR3 reads CASSSLAGVAYNEQFF. The CDR3 nucleotides are TGTGCCAGCAGTTCCCTAGCGGGAGTAGCCTACAATGAGCAGTTCTTC.

In this sample, this clone turned up many times. This chain joins TRBV7-2 and TRBJ2-7; D gene ambiguous. Germline V gene sequence: CDR1 SGHTA, CDR2 FQGNSA. The CDR3 extends over 16 amino acids. Trimming removed 3 bases from V and 5 bases from J, with 20 bases in between. This CDR3 is CASSLLSGPFGDEQYF. The CDR3 region has the DNA TGTGCCAGCAGCTTGTTGTCCGGCCCGTTTGGTGACGAGCAGTACTTC. Supplemented by reference TRBV7-2 and TRBJ2-7, the full variable domain reads GAGVSQSPSNKVTEKGKDVELRCDPISGHTALYWYRQSLGQGLEFLIYFQGNSAPDKSGLPSDRFSAERTGGSVSTLTIQRTQQEDSAVYLCASSLLSGPFGDEQYFGPGTRLTVT.

The chain is built from TRBV6-1 and TRBJ2-1, with TRBD1 as a possible D gene (5 bases). CDR1 and CDR2 from the germline V gene are MNHNS and SASEGT. The CDR3 is 11 residues long. Trimming cost V 0 bases and J 13 bases, with 7 bases left between them. CDR3 bases: TGTGCCAGCAGTGAAGCGCAGGGTCAGTTCTTC. Translation: CASSEAQGQFF.

With regard to this clone: Germline is not matched at one junction end, which may reflect a read error. The chain carries TRBV4-2 and TRBJ2-4, with 10 bases identical to TRBD1. This CDR3 is built from 13 residues. Germline V gene sequence: CDR1 LGHNA, CDR2 YNFKEQ. The CDR3 region is CASSQEGDRGRVF. CDR3 coding DNA: TGTGCCAGCAGCCAAGAAGGGGACAGGGGTCGGGTCTTC.

A single count supports this clone. The J gene is TRBJ1-1, the V gene TRBV19; D call uncertain. The V gene's germline CDR1 is LNHDA and CDR2 SQIVND (reference sequence). This CDR3 contains 15 residues. Trimming took off 3 bases at V and 4 bases at J, with 15 bases between the two ends. This chain's CDR3 is CASSMIGGFLTEAFF. For the CDR3, the DNA is TGTGCCAGTAGTATGATCGGCGGTTTCCTCACTGAAGCTTTCTTT.

To note about this clone: Other DNA sequences of this sample code for an identical CDR3. This chain connects TRBV29-1 to TRBJ1-2, with D uncertain. The CDR3 loop spans 14 amino acids. Trimming pared 1 base from V and 0 bases from J, leaving 9 bases between. Germline V CDR1 and CDR2: SQVTM, ANQGSEA. The DNA for the CDR3 is TGCAGCGTTGAAGGGCGTGGAACTAACTATGGCTACACCTTC. Its protein product is CSVEGRGTNYGYTF.